The text below deals with one T cell receptor (beta chain). The entry originates in a study of blood T cell repertoires in COVID-19. Study-wide context: Acute-phase and convalescent COVID-19 samples originated in the United States, Italy and Spain. PBMCs, B-cell-depleted T cells, or T cells provided the cDNA or gDNA that made up the material.

The J segment lost 4 bases and the V segment lost 3 bases, leaving 9 bases of the junction unmatched. The CDR3 is made up of 15 amino acids. Germline-derived CDR1 and CDR2 are SGHTA and FQGNSA. Participants spanned ages about 18 to 90 years and resided in some 22 US areas. Assay used: immunoSEQ multiplex PCR; TCRdb lists only in-frame clones, some missing. The sample holds approximately 180,000 clones; about 90% are singletons and the top ten take around 1.3%. The TCR originated in a human donor with acute COVID-19. The donor label of this sample is uncertain. V is TRBV7-2 and J is TRBJ2-7; 7 nucleotides match TRBD1. The sample was PBMCs or T cells enriched from blood (not recorded which). The CDR3 sequence is CASSFWTGGSYEQYF. The DNA of the CDR3 is TGTGCCAGCAGCTTCTGGACAGGAGGTAGTTACGAGCAGTACTTC.